What follows are 4 T cell receptor beta chains derived from one specimen sequenced in a study of T cell changes during pregnancy in multiple sclerosis. Repertoires were generated with immunoSEQ multiplex PCR, while TCRdb's copy carries only in-frame clones and drops some. The repertoire holds 55,000 to 70,000 clones, with over 75% as singletons. Source: peripheral blood, taken in the first trimester of pregnancy. The receptors come from a female donor in good health, enrolled as a control in a pregnancy study.

CDR3 loop: CASSILGGAQETQYF. The CDR3 coding sequence is TGTGCCAGCAGCATACTAGGGGGGGCCCAAGAGACCCAGTACTTC. The rearrangement uses TRBV7-2 and TRBJ2-5; tentatively, D is TRBD2 (7 bases). This CDR3 has 15 amino acids. The germline V gene has CDR1 SGHTA and CDR2 FQGNSA. The V end lost 5 bases, the J end lost 1 base, and 14 bases lay between the germline ends.

The genes are TRBV5-6 and TRBJ2-1; maybe TRBD1 (5 bases). V gave up 2 bases and J gave up 4 bases, with 13 bases separating them. The CDR3 extends over 15 amino acids. The germline CDR1 and CDR2 sequences are SGHDT and YYEEEE. CDR3 bases: TGTGCCAGCAGCTTTGGATATCGACAGTACAATGAGCAGTTCTTC. Its protein product is CASSFGYRQYNEQFF.

The chain's CDR3 is CASSRSDRQTYGYTF. The CDR3 nucleotides are TGTGCCAGCAGCCGATCAGACAGGCAAACCTATGGCTACACCTTC. This chain joins TRBV6-6 and TRBJ1-2; possible D gene TRBD1, 6 bases. The CDR3 is made up of 15 amino acids. Per germline, CDR1 MNHNY and CDR2 SVGAGI (reference sequence). The V and J ends lost 6 bases and 4 bases respectively, with 18 bases between them.

The chain employs TRBV6-6 and TRBJ1-2; D remains ambiguous. V gave up 8 bases and J gave up 0 bases, with 7 bases separating them. Germline V gene data show CDR1 as MNHNY and CDR2 as SVGAGI (reference sequence). The CDR3 sequence is 12 residues long. CDR3 region: CASAAANYGYTF. In DNA, the CDR3 is TGTGCCAGCGCGGCGGCTAACTATGGCTACACCTTC.